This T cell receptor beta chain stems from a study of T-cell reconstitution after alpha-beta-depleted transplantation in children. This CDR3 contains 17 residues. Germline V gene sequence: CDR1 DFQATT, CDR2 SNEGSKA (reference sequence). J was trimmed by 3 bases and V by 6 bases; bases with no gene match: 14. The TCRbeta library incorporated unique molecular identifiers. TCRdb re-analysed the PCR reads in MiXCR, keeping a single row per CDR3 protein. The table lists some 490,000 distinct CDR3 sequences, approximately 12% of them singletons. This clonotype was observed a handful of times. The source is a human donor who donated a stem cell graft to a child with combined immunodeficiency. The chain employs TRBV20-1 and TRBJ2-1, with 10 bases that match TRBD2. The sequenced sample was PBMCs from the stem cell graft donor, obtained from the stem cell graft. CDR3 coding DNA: TGCAGTGCCCATGGGTCTAGCGGGGGCCTGTACTACAATGAGCAGTTCTTC. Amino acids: CSAHGSSGGLYYNEQFF.